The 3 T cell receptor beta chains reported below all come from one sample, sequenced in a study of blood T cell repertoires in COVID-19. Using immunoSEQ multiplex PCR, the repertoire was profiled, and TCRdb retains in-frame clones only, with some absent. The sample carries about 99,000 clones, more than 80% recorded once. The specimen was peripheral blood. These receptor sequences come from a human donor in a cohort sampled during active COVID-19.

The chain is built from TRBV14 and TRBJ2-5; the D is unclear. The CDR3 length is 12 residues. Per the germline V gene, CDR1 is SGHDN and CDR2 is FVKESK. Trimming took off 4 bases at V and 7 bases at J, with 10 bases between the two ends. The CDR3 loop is CASSPRHGTQYF. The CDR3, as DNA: TGTGCCAGCAGCCCTCGACACGGGACCCAGTACTTC.

The CDR3 loop is CASSSTGGPGETQYF. The CDR3 nucleotides read TGTGCCAGCAGCTCAACGGGGGGGCCGGGGGAGACCCAGTACTTC. The V call is TRBV7-2, the J call TRBJ2-5, with 8 bases fitting TRBD2. The CDR3 length is 15 residues. Germline V gene data show CDR1 as SGHTA and CDR2 as FQGNSA. J lost 5 bases, V lost 4 bases, and 9 bases had no gene match.

CDR3 DNA: TGTGCCAGCAGCTTACCGGAGGGCGTCGAGGACACCATATATTTT. Translated: CASSLPEGVEDTIYF. The V and J genes are TRBV7-9 and TRBJ1-3; D uncertain. V was cut by 2 bases and J by 8 bases, with 16 bases left in between. CDR1 and CDR2 from the germline V gene are SEHNR and FQNEAQ (reference sequence). There are 15 residues in the CDR3.